This T cell receptor (beta chain) was captured in a study of blood T cell repertoires in COVID-19 (dated by TCRdb to the early 2020s). Broadly, across the study: Samples from collaborators originated in the United States, Italy and Spain and spanned both the acute and convalescent phases of COVID-19. The prospective study material was composed of cDNA or gDNA derived from T cells, B-cell-depleted T cells, or PBMCs. Subjects who had been exposed to COVID-19, were actively infected with it, or had recovered from it provided the deeply sampled blood TCRbeta repertoires that made up the dataset. The repertoires were made available in a free public database intended to serve as a resource for research on the immune response to SARS-CoV-2. Samples were obtained from the ongoing ImmuneRACE study (first 160 participants) and from 1,254 subjects provided by 6 global collaborators. Sample metadata almost always included a de-identified subject ID, COVID-19 status, age in years and sex. Where available, HLA class I and class II types were obtained from metadata supplied by the sample provider rather than from assay-based typing. Results and caveats for the whole study, not just this receptor: How much clinical and demographic metadata was included differed by source and by participant, and the metadata was provided uncurated.

CDR1 and CDR2, per the germline V gene (reference sequence), are SEHNR and FQNEAQ. The V end gives up 4 bases and the J end 5 bases, leaving 6 bases in the junction not matched to a gene. The CDR3 covers 15 residues, taking in both the cysteine and the phenylalanine. Only the CDR3 DNA is retained, 45 bases long and in frame from the first base. TCRbeta CDR3 regions were amplified from genomic DNA using the immunoSEQ Assay, a bias-controlled multiplex PCR. Per the source publication's procedure: Nucleated cell counts per sample were estimated from amplification of reference gene primers within the assay. To quantify the absolute abundance of each unique TCRbeta CDR3 rearrangement, sequence reads were collapsed and filtered. For each sample, productive Simpson clonality was calculated as the square root of Simpson's diversity index over productive rearrangements. TCRdb re-hosts the immuneACCESS table, in-frame sequences only. Its copies lack some clones; in the studies checked, an unresolved V gene accounts for under half of them, and the cause for the rest is not known. V and J calls and clone size are given by that table; D and trimming were obtained from the DNA. This sample lists roughly 42,000 clones; approximately 85% were detected once. Less than 15% of the sample goes to the ten largest clones.

The collaborating institutions used their own protocols to collect whole blood in K2EDTA tubes. For TCRbeta analysis, collaborators shipped samples as frozen whole blood, isolated PBMCs, or DNA extracted from either of those sample types. With respect to this clone: What antigen it recognizes has not been identified. No base quality values were provided; no much bigger clone lies one nucleotide off.

The sequenced sample consisted of peripheral blood. The chain uses TRBV7-9 and TRBJ2-2; 8 bases in the junction line up with TRBD1. This TCR came from an older woman in a cohort sampled during active COVID-19. This receptor carries the CDR3 CASSSPGGPTGELFF. The bases are TGTGCCAGCAGCTCCCCAGGGGGCCCAACCGGGGAGCTGTTTTTT.